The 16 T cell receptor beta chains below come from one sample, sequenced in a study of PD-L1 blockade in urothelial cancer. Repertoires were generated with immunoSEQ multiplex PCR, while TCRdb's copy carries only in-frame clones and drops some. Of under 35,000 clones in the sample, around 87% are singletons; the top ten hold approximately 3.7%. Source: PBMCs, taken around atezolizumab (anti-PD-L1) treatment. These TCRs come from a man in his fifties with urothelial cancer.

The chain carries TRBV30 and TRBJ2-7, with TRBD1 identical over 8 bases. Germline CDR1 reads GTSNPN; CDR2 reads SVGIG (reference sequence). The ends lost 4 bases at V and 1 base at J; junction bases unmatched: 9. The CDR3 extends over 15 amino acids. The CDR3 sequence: CAWNQGALGSYEQYF. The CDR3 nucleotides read TGTGCCTGGAACCAGGGGGCGTTAGGATCCTACGAGCAGTACTTC.

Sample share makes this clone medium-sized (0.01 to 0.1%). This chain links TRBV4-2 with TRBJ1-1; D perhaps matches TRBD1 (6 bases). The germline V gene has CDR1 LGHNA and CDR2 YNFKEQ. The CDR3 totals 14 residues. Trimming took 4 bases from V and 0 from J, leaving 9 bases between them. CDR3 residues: CASSRQELNTEAFF. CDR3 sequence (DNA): TGTGCCAGCAGCCGACAGGAGTTGAACACTGAAGCTTTCTTT.

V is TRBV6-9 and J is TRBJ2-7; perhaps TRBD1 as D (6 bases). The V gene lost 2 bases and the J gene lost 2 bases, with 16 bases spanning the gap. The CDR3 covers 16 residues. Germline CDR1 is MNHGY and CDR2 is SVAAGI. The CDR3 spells CASSYPQGPLTYEQYF. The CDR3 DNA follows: TGTGCCAGCAGTTATCCTCAGGGGCCATTAACCTACGAGCAGTACTTC.

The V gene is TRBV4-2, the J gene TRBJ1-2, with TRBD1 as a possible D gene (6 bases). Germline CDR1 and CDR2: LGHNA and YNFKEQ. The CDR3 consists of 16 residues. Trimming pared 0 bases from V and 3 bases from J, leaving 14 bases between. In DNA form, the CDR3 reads TGTGCCAGCAGCCAAGATACCAGGGGTCGGGACTATGGCTACACCTTC. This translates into CASSQDTRGRDYGYTF.

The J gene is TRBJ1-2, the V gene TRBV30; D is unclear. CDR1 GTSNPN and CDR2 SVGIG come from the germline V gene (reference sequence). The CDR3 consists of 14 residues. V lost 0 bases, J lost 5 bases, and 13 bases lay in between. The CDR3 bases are TGTGCCTGGAGTGTTTGGAACGACGGGTATGGCTACACCTTC. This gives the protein CAWSVWNDGYGYTF.

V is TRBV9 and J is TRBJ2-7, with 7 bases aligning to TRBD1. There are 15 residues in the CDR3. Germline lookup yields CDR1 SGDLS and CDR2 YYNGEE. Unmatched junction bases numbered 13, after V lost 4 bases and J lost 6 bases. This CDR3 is CASSRRQGKMLEQYF. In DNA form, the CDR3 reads TGTGCCAGCAGCAGGCGACAGGGCAAGATGCTCGAGCAGTACTTC.

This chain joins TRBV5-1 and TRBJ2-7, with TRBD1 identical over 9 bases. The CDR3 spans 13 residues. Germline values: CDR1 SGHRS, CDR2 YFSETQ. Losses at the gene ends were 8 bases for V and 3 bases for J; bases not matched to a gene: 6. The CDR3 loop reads CASIGTGSYEQYF. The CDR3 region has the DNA TGCGCCAGTATCGGGACAGGGAGCTACGAGCAGTACTTC.

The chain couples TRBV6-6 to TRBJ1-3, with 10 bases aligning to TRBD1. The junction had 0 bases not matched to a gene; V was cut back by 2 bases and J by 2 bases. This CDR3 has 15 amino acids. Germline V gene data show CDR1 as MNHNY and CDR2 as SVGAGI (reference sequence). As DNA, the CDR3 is TGTGCCAGCAGTTACGGGACAGGGGCTGGAAACACCATATATTTT. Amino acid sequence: CASSYGTGAGNTIYF.

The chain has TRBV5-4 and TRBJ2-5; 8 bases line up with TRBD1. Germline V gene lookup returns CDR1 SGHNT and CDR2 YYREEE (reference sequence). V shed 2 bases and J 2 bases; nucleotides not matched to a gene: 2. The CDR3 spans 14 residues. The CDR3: CASSFRTGQETQYF. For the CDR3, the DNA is TGTGCCAGCAGCTTCCGGACAGGGCAAGAGACCCAGTACTTC.

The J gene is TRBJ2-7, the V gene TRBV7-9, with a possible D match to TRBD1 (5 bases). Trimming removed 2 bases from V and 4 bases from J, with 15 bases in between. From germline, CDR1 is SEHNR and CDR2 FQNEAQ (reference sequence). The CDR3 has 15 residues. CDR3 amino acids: CASSLSQGSLYEQYF. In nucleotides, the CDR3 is TGTGCCAGCAGCTTAAGTCAGGGTTCGCTTTACGAGCAGTACTTC.

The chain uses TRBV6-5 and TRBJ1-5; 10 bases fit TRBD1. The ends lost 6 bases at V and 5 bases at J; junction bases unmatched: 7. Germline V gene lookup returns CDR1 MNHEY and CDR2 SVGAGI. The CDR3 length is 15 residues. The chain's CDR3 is CASRSGQGVDQPQHF. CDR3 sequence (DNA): TGTGCCAGCAGATCCGGACAGGGGGTCGATCAGCCCCAGCATTTT.

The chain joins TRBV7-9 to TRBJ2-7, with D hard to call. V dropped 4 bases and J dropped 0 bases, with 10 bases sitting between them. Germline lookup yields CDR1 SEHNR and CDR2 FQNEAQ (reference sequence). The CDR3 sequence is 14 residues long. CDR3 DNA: TGTGCCAGCAGCTCCACGGCGGACTCCTACGAGCAGTACTTC. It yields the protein CASSSTADSYEQYF.

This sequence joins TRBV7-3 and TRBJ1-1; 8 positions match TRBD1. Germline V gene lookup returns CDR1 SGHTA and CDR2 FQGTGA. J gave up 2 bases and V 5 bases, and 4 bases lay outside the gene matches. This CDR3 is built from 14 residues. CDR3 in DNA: TGTGCCAGCAGCATTGACAGGGGAAACACTGAAGCTTTCTTT. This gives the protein CASSIDRGNTEAFF. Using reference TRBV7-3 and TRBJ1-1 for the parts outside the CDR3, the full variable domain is GAGVSQTPSNKVTEKGKYVELRCDPISGHTALYWYRQSLGQGPEFLIYFQGTGAADDSGLPNDRFFAVRPEGSVSTLKIQRTERGDSAVYLCASSIDRGNTEAFFGQGTRLTVV.

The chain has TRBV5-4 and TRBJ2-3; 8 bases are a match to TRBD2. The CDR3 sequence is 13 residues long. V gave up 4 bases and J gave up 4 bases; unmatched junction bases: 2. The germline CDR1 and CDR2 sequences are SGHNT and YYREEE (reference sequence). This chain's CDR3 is CASSTTSADTQYF. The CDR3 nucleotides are TGTGCCAGCAGCACGACTAGCGCAGATACGCAGTATTTT.

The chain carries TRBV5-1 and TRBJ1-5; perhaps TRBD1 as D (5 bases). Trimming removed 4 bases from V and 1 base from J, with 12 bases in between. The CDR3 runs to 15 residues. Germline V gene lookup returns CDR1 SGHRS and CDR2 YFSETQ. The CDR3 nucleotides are TGCGCCAGCAGCCCCCTGGCAGGGAGCAATCAGCCCCAGCATTTT. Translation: CASSPLAGSNQPQHF.

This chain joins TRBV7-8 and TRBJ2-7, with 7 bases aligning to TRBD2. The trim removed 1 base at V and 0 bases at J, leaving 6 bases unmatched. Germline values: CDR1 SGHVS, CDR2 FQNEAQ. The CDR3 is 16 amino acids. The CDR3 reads CASSLDPGTNSYEQYF. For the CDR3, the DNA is TGTGCCAGCAGCTTAGACCCTGGGACTAACTCCTACGAGCAGTACTTC.